A selection of T cell receptor beta chains follows, all from one sample in a study of blood T cells in healthy people across ages. TCRdb independently ran MiXCR on the 5' RACE reads; one entry per CDR3 protein. The sample shows about 620,000 distinct CDR3 sequences, roughly half of them seen only once. Sample: blood. These TCRs come from a woman older than 75 in good health. CDR3s include the opening cysteine and the closing phenylalanine or tryptophan. The D gene is left open where the match is weak. A row's size may be missing; if present it is once, few, many or a size class.

-	-	TRBV27	TRBJ2-4	CASSPRGAGNIQYF	TGTGCCAGCAGTCCCAGGGGGGCGGGAAACATTCAGTACTTC
-	many	TRBV29-1	TRBJ2-1	CSVPKPSGASYNEQFF	TGCAGCGTCCCCAAACCCTCAGGTGCCTCCTACAATGAGCAGTTCTTC
TRBD1	-	TRBV12-3/TRBV12-4	TRBJ2-4	CASSPTGVSKNIQYF	TGTGCCAGCAGTCCAACAGGGGTGTCCAAAAACATTCAGTACTTC
TRBD1	many	TRBV12-3/TRBV12-4	TRBJ2-1	CASSPGTGLNEQFF	TGTGCCAGCAGTCCCGGGACAGGGCTGAATGAGCAGTTCTTC
-	once	TRBV4-1	TRBJ2-7	CASSPIKADEQYF	TGCGCCAGCAGCCCGATCAAAGCGGACGAGCAGTACTTC
-	-	TRBV12-3/TRBV12-4	TRBJ1-2	CASSFSGSKGYTF	TGTGCCAGCAGTTTTTCGGGGTCGAAGGGCTACACCTTC
-	few	TRBV5-1	TRBJ2-3	CASGAGTSTDTQYF	TGCGCCAGCGGGGCGGGAACTAGCACAGATACGCAGTATTTT
-	-	TRBV11-2	TRBJ2-1	CASSLGTGNWNEQFF	TGTGCCAGCAGCTTAGGCACAGGGAATTGGAATGAGCAGTTCTTC
-	many	TRBV12-3/TRBV12-4	TRBJ2-3	CASSLRRGLTDTQYF	TGTGCCAGCAGTTTGCGGCGGGGACTCACAGATACGCAGTATTTT
-	few	TRBV6-5	TRBJ2-1	CASSYSTRGETQFF	TGTGCCAGCAGTTACTCGACAAGAGGAGAGACCCAGTTCTTC
-	-	TRBV6-5	TRBJ1-4	CASSYGTTNEKLFF	TGTGCCAGCAGTTACGGGACAACTAATGAAAAACTGTTTTTT
TRBD1	few	TRBV27	TRBJ1-2	CASSVTGAGGYTF	TGTGCCAGCAGTGTTACAGGGGCTGGCGGCTACACCTTC
-	-	TRBV10-3	TRBJ2-2	CAITAGRATNTGELFF	TGTGCCATCACAGCGGGTCGAGCCACGAACACCGGGGAGCTGTTTTTT
-	-	TRBV20-1	TRBJ2-7	CSARGGVGLNSYEQYF	TGCAGTGCTAGAGGGGGGGTCGGACTAAACTCCTACGAGCAGTACTTC
TRBD1	-	TRBV28	TRBJ1-3	CASSRDRAGNTIYF	TGTGCCAGCAGCAGGGACAGGGCTGGAAACACCATATATTTT
-	few	TRBV20-1	TRBJ1-1	CSARSRGTEAFF	TGCAGTGCTAGAAGCCGGGGCACTGAAGCTTTCTTT
TRBD2	many	TRBV6-1	TRBJ2-7	CASSRTGTSGLHTSSYEQYF	TGTGCCAGCAGCAGAACCGGGACTAGCGGGTTACACACAAGCTCCTACGAGCAGTACTTC
-	many	TRBV7-2	TRBJ2-3	CASSLDFTDTQYF	TGTGCCAGCAGCTTAGATTTCACAGATACGCAGTATTTT
TRBD2	-	TRBV7-2	TRBJ2-3	CASSLAPAGGADTQYF	TGTGCCAGCAGCTTAGCCCCAGCGGGGGGCGCAGATACGCAGTATTTT
-	-	TRBV15	TRBJ2-5	CATSRERGGETQYF	TGTGCCACCAGCAGAGAGCGGGGAGGAGAGACCCAGTACTTC
TRBD2	-	TRBV7-8	TRBJ2-3	CASSPRGLAGPYSTDTQYF	TGTGCCAGCAGCCCTAGAGGACTAGCGGGGCCGTATAGCACAGATACGCAGTATTTT
-	-	TRBV6-6	TRBJ2-3	CASGLESSDTQYF	TGTGCCAGCGGTCTCGAGAGCTCGGATACGCAGTATTTT
-	-	TRBV5-1	TRBJ2-1	CASSWVSPPEQFF	TGCGCCAGCAGCTGGGTCAGCCCGCCGGAGCAGTTCTTC
-	-	TRBV3-1	TRBJ2-7	CAGSSDRSETDNEQYF	TGTGCCGGCAGCTCAGACAGAAGCGAGACGGACAATGAGCAGTACTTC
TRBD1	-	TRBV7-9	TRBJ1-4	CASARGSEKLFF	TGTGCCAGCGCCAGGGGGAGTGAAAAACTGTTTTTT
-	-	TRBV20-1	TRBJ1-2	CSASPKLEGYTF	TGCAGTGCTAGCCCGAAGTTAGAAGGCTACACCTTC
-	-	TRBV7-2	TRBJ2-5	CASSSLWAETQYF	TGTGCCAGCAGCTCCCTCTGGGCAGAGACCCAGTACTTC
-	-	TRBV4-1	TRBJ2-7	CASSQVGGNEQYF	TGCGCCAGCAGCCAAGTAGGGGGGAATGAGCAGTACTTC